Ten or more counts support the clone carrying this T cell receptor (beta chain). Its antigen remains unidentified. The V end lost 4 bases, the J end lost 5 bases, and 9 bases lay between the germline ends. Per the germline V gene, CDR1 is SGHTA and CDR2 is FQGNSA. The CDR3 extends over 13 amino acids. This sample is drawn from a study of T cell repertoires in cytomegalovirus infection. Study-level background: CMV epitopes that were recently identified and HLA-C-restricted were used alongside well-studied HLA-B-restricted ones. Both a matching HLA type and CMV infection were indicated by public TCR beta signatures. Overall study findings and caveats: Carriers of CMV plus the relevant HLA were identified by cumulative public TCR beta family frequency. The ex vivo response showed dominance by HLA-C-restricted CMV-specific TCR beta clonotypes.

From the reads, TCRdb called clonotypes with MiXCR, one entry per CDR3 protein. Of about 310,000 distinct CDR3 sequences detected, 20% to 25% appear once; the ten largest clones hold 13%. The specimen was cultured PBMCs, collected from culture after CMV antigen stimulation. The chain joins TRBV7-2 to TRBJ1-3, with D uncertain. This TCR derives from a human donor in good health (CMV status not recorded). Some clones in this sample may be carry-over from other donors' samples. This CDR3 is CASSSAGRNTIYF. In DNA, the CDR3 is TGTGCCAGCAGCTCCGCCGGGCGAAACACCATATATTTT. The whole variable domain, filled in from reference TRBV7-2 and TRBJ1-3, reads GAGVSQSPSNKVTEKGKDVELRCDPISGHTALYWYRQSLGQGLEFLIYFQGNSAPDKSGLPSDRFSAERTGGSVSTLTIQRTQQEDSAVYLCASSSAGRNTIYFGEGSWLTVV.